The 14 T cell receptor beta chains given below trace back to one sample, sequenced in a study of cytomegalovirus exposure and HLA in healthy donors. PCR employed 60 Vbeta and 13 Jbeta primers. Here immunoSEQ multiplex PCR was the method, and the copy in TCRdb shows in-frame clones only, minus some. The sample consists of roughly 160,000 clones, around 80% of them appearing once. Sequencing was carried out using PBMCs. Receptors originate from a male donor in good health and CMV-seropositive.

The chain recombines TRBV5-4 with TRBJ2-1; 7 nucleotides match TRBD2. The CDR3 runs 15 residues. The V gene end was trimmed by 6 bases and the J gene end by 7 bases; junction bases not matched to a gene: 13. Germline assignment: CDR1 SGHNT and CDR2 YYREEE (reference sequence). CDR3 loop: CASTVYGGSRNEQFF. DNA for the CDR3: TGTGCCAGCACCGTTTACGGCGGGAGTAGGAATGAGCAGTTCTTC.

This clone was picked up a small number of times. The chain joins TRBV14 to TRBJ1-2; D is unclear. The CDR3 contains 13 residues. V was clipped by 0 bases and J by 4 bases, with 6 bases between them. Germline values: CDR1 SGHDN, CDR2 FVKESK. The CDR3 bases are TGTGCCAGCAGCCAAGATTACAGCTATGGCTACACCTTC. Its protein product is CASSQDYSYGYTF.

CDR3 in DNA: TGTGCCAGCAGCTCCGGGACAGGGATATGGGAGACCCAGTACTTC. This sequence encodes CASSSGTGIWETQYF. V gene TRBV9 combines with J gene TRBJ2-5, with 9 positions matching TRBD1. There are 15 residues in the CDR3. Trimming removed 4 bases from V and 5 bases from J; junction bases left unmatched: 9. In germline, CDR1 is SGDLS, CDR2 YYNGEE.

V gene TRBV18 combines with J gene TRBJ1-2; 8 bases agree with TRBD1. The CDR3 contains 13 residues. The V gene end was trimmed by 3 bases and the J gene end by 6 bases; junction bases not matched to a gene: 3. From germline, CDR1 is KGHSH and CDR2 LQKENI. CDR3 sequence reads: CASSPDRANGYTF. CDR3 in DNA: TGTGCCAGCTCACCGGACAGGGCCAATGGCTACACCTTC. Together with reference TRBV18 and TRBJ1-2, the CDR3 gives the full variable domain: NAGVMQNPRHLVRRRGQEARLRCSPMKGHSHVYWYRQLPEEGLKFMVYLQKENIIDESGMPKERFSAEFPKEGPSILRIQQVVRGDSAAYFCASSPDRANGYTFGSGTRLTVV.

The chain employs TRBV14 and TRBJ2-2; no definite D call. The CDR3 is 16 amino acids. With 4 bases removed from V and 0 bases from J, the gap between germline ends came to 12 bases. Germline values: CDR1 SGHDN, CDR2 FVKESK. The CDR3 region has the DNA TGTGCCAGCAGCCGCGTGCAGGTTGCGAACACCGGGGAGCTGTTTTTT. It encodes CASSRVQVANTGELFF.

V and J are TRBV18 and TRBJ2-5, with D possibly matching TRBD2 (6 bases). The assigned J gene may be wrong: the sequence end matches TRBJ2-7 better. CDR3 size: 17 residues. Germline-derived CDR1 and CDR2 are KGHSH and LQKENI. The CDR3 loop is CASSPPPSEKSSYEQYF. The CDR3 bases are TGTGCCAGCTCACCCCCCCCTAGCGAGAAGAGCTCCTACGAGCAGTACTTC.

V gene TRBV21-1 combines with J gene TRBJ1-2; the table's D call, TRBD1, was not checked against the DNA. TRBV21-1 is assigned pseudogene status. This CDR3 comprises 17 residues. CDR3 nucleotide sequence: TGTGCCAGCAGCAAAGAGCTCCGGGACAGGGGTGACTATGGCTACACCTTC. It translates to CASSKELRDRGDYGYTF.

This clone was counted only a few times. The rearrangement joins TRBV11-3 to TRBJ2-3; D may be TRBD2 (6 bases). CDR1 is SGHNT and CDR2 is YENEEA in the germline V gene. Trimming pared 1 base from V and 6 bases from J, leaving 8 bases between. The CDR3 runs 13 residues. CDR3 protein: CASSLGGTDTQYF. The CDR3 coding sequence is TGTGCCAGCAGCTTAGGTGGGACTGATACGCAGTATTTT. Looking up the rest from reference TRBV11-3 and TRBJ2-3 gives the full variable domain: EAGVVQSPRYKIIEKKQPVAFWCNPISGHNTLYWYLQNLGQGPELLIRYENEEAVDDSQLPKDRFSAERLKGVDSTLKIQPAELGDSAVYLCASSLGGTDTQYFGPGTRLTVL.

The chain has TRBV29-1 and TRBJ2-5; D not certain. Trimming removed 4 bases from V and 0 bases from J, with 6 bases in between. This CDR3 has 12 residues. Germline CDR1 SQVTM, CDR2 ANQGSEA. The CDR3 sequence is CSVVRYQETQYF. CDR3 DNA sequence: TGCAGCGTTGTGCGGTACCAAGAGACCCAGTACTTC. The whole variable domain, filled in from reference TRBV29-1 and TRBJ2-5, reads SAVISQKPSRDICQRGTSLTIQCQVDSQVTMMFWYRQQPGQSLTLIATANQGSEATYESGFVIDKFPISRPNLTFSTLTVSNMSPEDSSIYLCSVVRYQETQYFGPGTRLLVL.

V gene TRBV7-9 combines with J gene TRBJ1-2, with D unclear. In germline, CDR1 is SEHNR, CDR2 FQNEAQ (reference sequence). Trimming stripped 5 bases from V and 2 bases from J, with 9 bases between. This CDR3 is 13 amino acids long. For the CDR3, the DNA is TGTGCCAGCAGCCCGGGTCAGAACTATGGCTACACCTTC. Its protein product is CASSPGQNYGYTF.

The V and J genes are TRBV6-1 and TRBJ1-2; unclear D gene. Trimming took off 7 bases at V and 8 bases at J, with 17 bases between the two ends. This CDR3 contains 13 residues. Germline assignment: CDR1 MNHNS and CDR2 SASEGT. In nucleotides, the CDR3 is TGTGCCAGCACCAGACCCGGATCAGGCGGCTACACCTTC. It codes for CASTRPGSGGYTF.

J is TRBJ1-6 and V is TRBV9; D remains ambiguous. Germline CDR1 and CDR2: SGDLS and YYNGEE. The CDR3 has 15 residues. V dropped 0 bases and J dropped 10 bases, with 14 bases sitting between them. The CDR3 bases are TGTGCCAGCAGCGTAGGAGGGAAGAGCTCCTCACCCCTCCACTTT. Protein: CASSVGGKSSSPLHF.

This clone showed up just a few times. The chain couples TRBV15 to TRBJ1-2; D remains unclear. Deletions cut 0 bases from V and 4 bases from J, with 12 bases between. CDR3 length: 15 residues. CDR1 is LNHNV and CDR2 is YYDKDF in the germline V gene (reference sequence). The CDR3 DNA reads as TGTGCCACCAGCAGAGATCCGACTTCCACCTATGGCTACACCTTC. Translation gives CATSRDPTSTYGYTF.

The rearrangement joins TRBV19 to TRBJ2-1; D call uncertain. Trimming shortened V by 4 bases and J by 4 bases, and 8 bases separated the two germline ends. This CDR3 has 13 residues. Per germline, CDR1 LNHDA and CDR2 SQIVND (reference sequence). The CDR3: CASSNEKYNEQFF. The CDR3 DNA sequence: TGTGCCAGTAGTAATGAGAAGTACAATGAGCAGTTCTTC.